Shown below are 16 T cell receptor beta chains from a single sample sequenced in a study of brain T cells in children with intractable seizures. Some clones are missing from TCRdb's copy, which holds only in-frame ones; the method was immunoSEQ multiplex PCR. The repertoire holds about 64,000 clones, with more than 95% as singletons. The sample consisted of peripheral blood, taken at surgery. These receptors were obtained from a boy younger than two with focal cortical dysplasia and intractable seizures.

This clone turned up a few times. A read error may account for a junction end that differs from germline. This rearrangement joins TRBV2 to TRBJ1-6; D possibly corresponds to TRBD1 (6 bases). The germline V gene encodes CDR1 SNHLY and CDR2 FYNNEI. The CDR3 sequence is 15 residues long. The CDR3 loop is CASREGQPYNSPLHF. The CDR3 DNA follows: TGTGCCAGCAGGGAAGGACAGCCGTATAATTCACCCCTCCACTTT.

This sequence joins TRBV7-9 and TRBJ2-3; the D gene is possibly TRBD1 (7 bases). V was cut by 1 base and J by 3 bases, with 14 bases left in between. The CDR3 consists of 16 residues. CDR1 and CDR2 from the germline V gene are SEHNR and FQNEAQ (reference sequence). CDR3 residues: CASSLEGRGVTDTQYF. The CDR3 DNA is TGTGCCAGCAGCTTAGAGGGCAGGGGGGTGACAGATACGCAGTATTTT.

The V call is TRBV11-2, the J call TRBJ2-1; TRBD2 is a possible D gene (5 bases). The CDR3 length is 11 residues. The germline V gene encodes CDR1 SGHAT and CDR2 FQNNGV. Deletions cut 4 bases from V and 15 bases from J, with 13 bases between. The CDR3 bases are TGTGCCAGCAGCTCTTGGGGAGTTCCGTTCTTC. The encoded protein is CASSSWGVPFF. Full variable domain (missing parts from reference TRBV11-2 and TRBJ2-1): EAGVAQSPRYKIIEKRQSVAFWCNPISGHATLYWYQQILGQGPKLLIQFQNNGVVDDSQLPKDRFSAERLKGVDSTLKIQPAKLEDSAVYLCASSSWGVPFFGPGTRLTVL.

The V call is TRBV3-1 (or the pseudogene TRBV3-2), the J call TRBJ2-7; D gene ambiguous. CDR1 is LGHDT, CDR2 YNNKEL, per germline (reference sequence). V dropped 3 bases and J dropped 0 bases, with 0 bases sitting between them. The CDR3 spans 11 residues. CDR3 amino acids: CASSHSYEQYF. CDR3 bases: TGTGCCAGCAGCCACTCCTACGAGCAGTACTTC.

The rearrangement joins TRBV3-1 (or the pseudogene TRBV3-2) to TRBJ2-3, with 7 bases aligning to TRBD2. The CDR3 sequence is 14 residues long. V lost 3 bases, J lost 4 bases, and 4 bases stayed unmatched. Per the germline V gene, CDR1 is LGHDT and CDR2 is YNNKEL (reference sequence). The CDR3 DNA follows: TGTGCCAGCAGCCACGGGGGGACCCCAGATACGCAGTATTTT. Protein sequence: CASSHGGTPDTQYF.

J is TRBJ2-5 and V is TRBV24-1, with no clear D. CDR3 length: 14 residues. Trimming left V 4 bases short and J 4 bases short, with 12 bases between. Germline V gene data show CDR1 as KGHDR and CDR2 as SFDVKD. CDR3 nucleotide sequence: TGTGCCACCAGTGACCCTCGTCGTCCAGAGACCCAGTACTTC. This codes for CATSDPRRPETQYF.

As regards this clone: The junction departs from germline at one end; a sequencing error may be responsible. The V and J genes are TRBV5-1 and TRBJ2-1; 12 bases are shared with TRBD2. Germline V lookup: CDR1 SGHRS, CDR2 YFSETQ. The CDR3 consists of 17 residues. CDR3 DNA: TGCGCCAGCAGCAAACTAGCGGGGGGCAACTCCGACAATGAGCAGTTCTTC. Translating gives CASSKLAGGNSDNEQFF.

The J gene is TRBJ2-5, the V gene TRBV18; 7 bases are a match to TRBD1. The CDR3 runs to 18 residues. Germline V gene lookup returns CDR1 KGHSH and CDR2 LQKENI. V shed 5 bases, J shed 1 base, and the junction held 16 bases outside the gene matches. The CDR3 region has the DNA TGTGCCAGCTCAGCAGCCACCCCGGGCAGGGGGTCCCAAGAGACCCAGTACTTC. Residues: CASSAATPGRGSQETQYF.

The chain has TRBV18 and TRBJ1-2; 9 positions agree with TRBD1. V was clipped by 3 bases and J by 8 bases; unmatched bases: 4. CDR1 KGHSH and CDR2 LQKENI come from the germline V gene. The CDR3 contains 13 residues. CDR3 nucleotide sequence: TGTGCCAGCTCACCCCGGACAGGGGTAGGCTACACCTTC. This sequence encodes CASSPRTGVGYTF.

The chain links TRBV7-2 to TRBJ2-7, with D possibly TRBD2 on 6 matching bases. With 3 bases removed from V and 3 bases from J, the gap between germline ends came to 15 bases. This CDR3 comprises 15 residues. Germline V lookup: CDR1 SGHTA, CDR2 FQGNSA. The CDR3 loop is CASSLGGAGSYEQYF. DNA of the CDR3: TGTGCCAGCAGCTTGGGAGGAGCAGGGAGCTACGAGCAGTACTTC.

A note on this clone: Within the sample, other DNA sequences also encode this same CDR3. This chain joins TRBV2 and TRBJ2-5, with TRBD1 matching over 8 bases. V lost 4 bases, J lost 2 bases, and 3 bases stayed unmatched. This CDR3 has 14 residues. Germline V gives CDR1 SNHLY, CDR2 FYNNEI. CDR3 protein: CASSGDRGQETQYF. The DNA for the CDR3 is TGTGCCAGCAGTGGTGACAGGGGTCAAGAGACCCAGTACTTC.

The rearrangement uses TRBV5-1 and TRBJ2-7; possibly TRBD1 for D (6 bases). The CDR3 contains 17 residues. Germline CDR1 reads SGHRS; CDR2 reads YFSETQ. V shed 0 bases and J shed 3 bases, with 19 bases lying between them. CDR3: CASSLARGGLTYYEQYF. CDR3 bases: TGCGCCAGCAGCTTGGCAAGAGGGGGTTTAACGTACTACGAGCAGTACTTC.

This clone was seen more than once but under ten times. The gene calls are TRBV28 and TRBJ2-7; D is unresolved. This CDR3 contains 15 residues. CDR1 is MDHEN, CDR2 SYDVKM, per germline. V was cut by 6 bases and J by 1 base, with 16 bases left in between. The CDR3 DNA reads TGTGCCAGCAGCTTCTCCGCGACTTGGTCCTACGAGCAGTACTTC. It yields the protein CASSFSATWSYEQYF.

This clone is a singleton in its sample. This chain joins TRBV3-1 (or the pseudogene TRBV3-2) and TRBJ1-2; TRBD1 matches 8 bases. Germline assignment: CDR1 LGHDT and CDR2 YNNKEL (reference sequence). The ends lost 0 bases at V and 8 bases at J; junction bases unmatched: 11. The CDR3 is 16 residues long. CDR3 DNA sequence: TGTGCCAGCAGCCAAGAGTTTTCAGGACAGGGAGGGGGCTACACCTTC. Its translation is CASSQEFSGQGGGYTF.

The V call is TRBV24-1, the J call TRBJ2-5; TRBD2 might be the D (6 bases). Germline V gene data show CDR1 as KGHDR and CDR2 as SFDVKD. CDR3 length: 13 residues. Trimming pared 4 bases from V and 6 bases from J, leaving 11 bases between. The CDR3 spells CATSENGGKTQYF. The CDR3 region has the DNA TGTGCCACCAGTGAAAATGGGGGGAAGACCCAGTACTTC.

The genes are TRBV28 and TRBJ1-2, with 8 positions matching TRBD1. The V and J ends lost 6 bases and 2 bases, in that order; junction bases with no gene match: 2. The germline gives CDR1 MDHEN, CDR2 SYDVKM. This CDR3 is 13 amino acids long. This CDR3 is CASSRTGNYGYTF. The CDR3 coding sequence is TGTGCCAGCAGCCGGACAGGGAACTATGGCTACACCTTC.